This T cell receptor (beta chain) derives from a study of long-term antiretroviral therapy in people with HIV. Whole-study findings and limits: ART preceded a rise in diversity that nonetheless stayed lower than in transplant donor controls. Clones that had undergone expansion before ART dominated the repertoire at all time points.

This clone showed up just once. Its specificity is unknown. One or more pre-ART and two or more post-ART PBMC samples were available from each donor. The CDR3 contains 14 residues. Germline-derived CDR1 and CDR2 are MRHNA and SNTAGT. The V end lost 3 bases, the J end lost 4 bases, and 9 bases lay between the germline ends. An immunoSEQ assay, version v3.0, was performed at survey level. Sequencing used immunoSEQ multiplex PCR; TCRdb keeps in-frame clones, though not all of them. The sample includes some 47,000 clones, about 95% of them seen just once. This receptor was taken from a woman in her forties or fifties with HIV. Sequencing used unsorted PBMCs, obtained 3.7 years after starting antiretroviral therapy. This chain connects TRBV6-4 to TRBJ2-2, with D tentatively TRBD1 or TRBD2 (6 bases each). Here the CDR3 reads CASSEQGGTGELFF. The CDR3 DNA reads TGTGCCAGCAGTGAACAGGGAGGCACCGGGGAGCTGTTTTTT.